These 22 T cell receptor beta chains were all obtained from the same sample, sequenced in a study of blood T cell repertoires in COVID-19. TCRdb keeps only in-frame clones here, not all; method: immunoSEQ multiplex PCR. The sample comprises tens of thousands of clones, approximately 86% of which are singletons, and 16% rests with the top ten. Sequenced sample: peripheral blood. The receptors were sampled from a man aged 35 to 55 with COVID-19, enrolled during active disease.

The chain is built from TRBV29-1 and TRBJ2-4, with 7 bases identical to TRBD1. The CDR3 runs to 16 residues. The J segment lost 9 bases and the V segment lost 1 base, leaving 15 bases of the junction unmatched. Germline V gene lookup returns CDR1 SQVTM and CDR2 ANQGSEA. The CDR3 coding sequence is TGCAGCGTTGAAGCAGGCGGGCCAGGGGGTCGGATCATTCAGTACTTC. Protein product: CSVEAGGPGGRIIQYF.

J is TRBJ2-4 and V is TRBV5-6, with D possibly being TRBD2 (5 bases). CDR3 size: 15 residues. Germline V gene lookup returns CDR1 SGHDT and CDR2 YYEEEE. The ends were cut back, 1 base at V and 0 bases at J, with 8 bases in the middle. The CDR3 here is CASSLSGLAKNIQYF. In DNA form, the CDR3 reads TGTGCCAGCAGCTTGTCGGGGTTAGCCAAAAACATTCAGTACTTC.

The chain's CDR3 is CASSLLAGAGETQYF. CDR3 nucleotides: TGTGCCAGCAGCTTACTAGCGGGGGCCGGGGAGACCCAGTACTTC. The V gene is TRBV11-2, the J gene TRBJ2-5, with 10 bases fitting TRBD2. The CDR3 runs to 15 residues. Germline assignment: CDR1 SGHAT and CDR2 FQNNGV. J lost 5 bases, V lost 2 bases, and 5 bases had no gene match.

Here the CDR3 reads CASSIDPDREDAFF. For the CDR3, the DNA is TGTGCCAGTAGTATAGACCCGGACAGGGAAGATGCTTTCTTT. The chain carries TRBV19 and TRBJ1-1, with TRBD1 matching over 8 bases. V lost 0 bases to trimming and J lost 11 bases; unmatched junction nucleotides: 8. Germline V gene data show CDR1 as LNHDA and CDR2 as SQIVND (reference sequence). This CDR3 region has 14 residues. The full variable domain, its missing parts supplied by reference TRBV19 and TRBJ1-1, is DGGITQSPKYLFRKEGQNVTLSCEQNLNHDAMYWYRQDPGQGLRLIYYSQIVNDFQKGDIAEGYSVSREKKESFPLTVTSAQKNPTAFYLCASSIDPDREDAFFGQGTRLTVV.

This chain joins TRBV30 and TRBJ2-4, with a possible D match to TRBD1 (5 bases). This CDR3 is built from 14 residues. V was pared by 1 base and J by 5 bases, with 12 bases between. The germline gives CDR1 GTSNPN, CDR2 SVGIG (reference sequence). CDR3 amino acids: CAWSATGSENIQYF. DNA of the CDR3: TGTGCCTGGAGTGCTACAGGATCTGAAAACATTCAGTACTTC. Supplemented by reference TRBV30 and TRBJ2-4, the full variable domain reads SQTIHQWPATLVQPVGSPLSLECTVEGTSNPNLYWYRQAAGRGLQLLFYSVGIGQISSEVPQNLSASRPQDRQFILSSKKLLLSDSGFYLCAWSATGSENIQYFGAGTRLSVL.

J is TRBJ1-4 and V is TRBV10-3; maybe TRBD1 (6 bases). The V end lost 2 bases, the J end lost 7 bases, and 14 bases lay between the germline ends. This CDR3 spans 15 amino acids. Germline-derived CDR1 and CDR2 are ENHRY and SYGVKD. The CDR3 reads CAISEKQGQGEKLFF. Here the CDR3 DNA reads TGTGCCATCAGTGAGAAACAGGGTCAAGGTGAAAAACTGTTTTTT.

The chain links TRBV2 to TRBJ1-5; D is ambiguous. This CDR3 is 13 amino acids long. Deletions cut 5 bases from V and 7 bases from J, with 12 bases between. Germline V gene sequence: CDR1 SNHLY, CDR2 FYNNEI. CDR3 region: CASSPGAEQPQHF. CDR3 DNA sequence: TGTGCCAGCAGTCCCGGAGCGGAGCAGCCCCAGCATTTT.

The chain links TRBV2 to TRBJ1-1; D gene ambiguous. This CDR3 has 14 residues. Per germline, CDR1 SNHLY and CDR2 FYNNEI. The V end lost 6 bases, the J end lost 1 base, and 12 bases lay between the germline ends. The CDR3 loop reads CASRGGSSNTEAFF. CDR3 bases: TGTGCCAGCAGAGGAGGCAGCTCGAACACTGAAGCTTTCTTT.

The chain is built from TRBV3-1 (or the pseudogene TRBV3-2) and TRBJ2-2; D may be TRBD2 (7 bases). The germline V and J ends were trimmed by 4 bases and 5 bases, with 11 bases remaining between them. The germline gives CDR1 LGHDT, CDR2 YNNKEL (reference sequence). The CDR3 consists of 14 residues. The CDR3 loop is CASSRGGQTGELFF. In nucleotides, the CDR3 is TGTGCCAGCAGCCGGGGGGGGCAGACCGGGGAGCTGTTTTTT.

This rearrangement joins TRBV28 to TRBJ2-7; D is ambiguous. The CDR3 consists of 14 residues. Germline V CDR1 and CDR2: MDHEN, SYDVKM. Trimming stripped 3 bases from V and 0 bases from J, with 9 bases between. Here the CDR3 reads CASSFFFNSYEQYF. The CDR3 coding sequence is TGTGCCAGCAGTTTCTTCTTTAACTCCTACGAGCAGTACTTC.

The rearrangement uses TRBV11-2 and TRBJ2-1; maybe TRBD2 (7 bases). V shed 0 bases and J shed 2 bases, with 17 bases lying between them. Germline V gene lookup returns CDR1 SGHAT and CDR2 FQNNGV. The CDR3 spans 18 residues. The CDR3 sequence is CASSLEITAGAAYNEQFF. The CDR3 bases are TGTGCCAGCAGCTTAGAGATCACCGCGGGGGCCGCCTACAATGAGCAGTTCTTC.

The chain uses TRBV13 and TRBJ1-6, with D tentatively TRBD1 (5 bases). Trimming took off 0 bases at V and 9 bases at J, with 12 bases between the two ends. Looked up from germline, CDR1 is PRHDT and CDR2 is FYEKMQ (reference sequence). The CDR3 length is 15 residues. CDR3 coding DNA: TGTGCCAGCAGCTTAGGTCAAGGGGTTAGTTCACCCCTCCACTTT. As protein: CASSLGQGVSSPLHF.

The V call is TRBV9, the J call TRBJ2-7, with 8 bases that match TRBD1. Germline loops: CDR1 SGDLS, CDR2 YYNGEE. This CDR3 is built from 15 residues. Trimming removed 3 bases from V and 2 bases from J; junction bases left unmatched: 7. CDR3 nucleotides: TGTGCCAGCAGCGAGGGTACAGGGGGAACCTACGAGCAGTACTTC. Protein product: CASSEGTGGTYEQYF.

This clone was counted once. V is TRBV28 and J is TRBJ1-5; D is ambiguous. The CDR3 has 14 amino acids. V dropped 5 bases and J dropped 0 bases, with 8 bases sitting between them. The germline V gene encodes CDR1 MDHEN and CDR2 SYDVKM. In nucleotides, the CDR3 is TGTGCCAGCAGTATTCAGATTAGCAATCAGCCCCAGCATTTT. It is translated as CASSIQISNQPQHF.

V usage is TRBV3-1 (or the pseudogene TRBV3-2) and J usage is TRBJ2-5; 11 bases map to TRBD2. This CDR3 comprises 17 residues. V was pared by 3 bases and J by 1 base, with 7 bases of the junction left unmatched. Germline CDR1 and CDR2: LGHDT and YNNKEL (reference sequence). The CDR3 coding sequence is TGTGCCAGCAGCCACCCTAAGGGACTAGCGGTCCAAGAGACCCAGTACTTC. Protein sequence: CASSHPKGLAVQETQYF.

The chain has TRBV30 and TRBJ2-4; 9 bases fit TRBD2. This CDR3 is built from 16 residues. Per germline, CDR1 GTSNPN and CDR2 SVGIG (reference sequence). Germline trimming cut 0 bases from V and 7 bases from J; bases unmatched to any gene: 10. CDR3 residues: CAWSVGGGGAWNIQYF. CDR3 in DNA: TGTGCCTGGAGTGTAGGTGGCGGGGGGGCCTGGAACATTCAGTACTTC.

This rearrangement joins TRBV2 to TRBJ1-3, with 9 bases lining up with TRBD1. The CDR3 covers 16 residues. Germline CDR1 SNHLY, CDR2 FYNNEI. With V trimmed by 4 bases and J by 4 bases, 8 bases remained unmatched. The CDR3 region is CASSVPQGAFGNTIYF. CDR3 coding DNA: TGTGCCAGCAGTGTGCCACAGGGGGCTTTCGGAAACACCATATATTTT.

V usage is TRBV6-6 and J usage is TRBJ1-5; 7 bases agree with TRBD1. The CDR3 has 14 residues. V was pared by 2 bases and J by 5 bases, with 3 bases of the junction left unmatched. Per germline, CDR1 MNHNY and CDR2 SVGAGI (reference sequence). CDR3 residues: CASSYGTVHQPQHF. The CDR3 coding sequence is TGTGCCAGCAGTTACGGGACAGTCCATCAGCCCCAGCATTTT.

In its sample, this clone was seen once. CDR3 loop: CASSLGGTSGGEETQYF. The CDR3 coding sequence is TGTGCCAGCAGCTTAGGCGGGACTAGCGGGGGGGAAGAGACCCAGTACTTC. The chain is built from TRBV7-9 and TRBJ2-5, with TRBD2 matching 16 bases. The length of the CDR3 is 17 residues. Germline V gene data show CDR1 as SEHNR and CDR2 as FQNEAQ (reference sequence). V lost 1 base and J lost 3; bases outside the gene matches: 2.

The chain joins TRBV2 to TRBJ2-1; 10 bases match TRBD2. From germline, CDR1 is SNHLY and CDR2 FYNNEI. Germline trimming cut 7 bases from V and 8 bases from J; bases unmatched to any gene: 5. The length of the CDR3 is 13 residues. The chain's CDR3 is CASKPSGGDEQFF. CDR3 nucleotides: TGTGCCAGCAAGCCCAGCGGGGGGGATGAGCAGTTCTTC.

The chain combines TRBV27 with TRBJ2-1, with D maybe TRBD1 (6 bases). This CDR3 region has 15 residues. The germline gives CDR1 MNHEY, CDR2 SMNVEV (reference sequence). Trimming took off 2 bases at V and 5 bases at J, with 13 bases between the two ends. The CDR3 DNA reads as TGTGCCAGCAGTTTAGGCCAGGGGCGGAACAATGAGCAGTTCTTC. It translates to CASSLGQGRNNEQFF.

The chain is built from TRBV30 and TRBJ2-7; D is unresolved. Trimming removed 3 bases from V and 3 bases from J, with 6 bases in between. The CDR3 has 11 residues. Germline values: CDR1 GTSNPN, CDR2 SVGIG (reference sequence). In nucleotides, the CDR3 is TGTGCCTGGAGAACGGGCTACGAGCAGTACTTC. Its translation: CAWRTGYEQYF.